The clone carrying this TCR beta chain was found a few times. This entry comes from a study of blood T cell repertoires in COVID-19. Study-wide context: Both acute and convalescent COVID-19 samples were obtained from the United States, Italy and Spain. T cells, B-cell-depleted T cells, or PBMCs supplied cDNA or gDNA.

In the original workflow: Using reference gene primer amplification, nucleated cell counts were estimated. The repertoire was sequenced with immunoSEQ multiplex PCR; TCRdb's copy has only in-frame clones and lacks some. For V, J and clone size, that table is used; D and trimming come from the DNA. The repertoire holds about 130,000 clones, with around 80% as singletons. CDR3 length: 15 amino acids. V lost 5 bases and J lost 10; bases outside the gene matches: 7. Germline V gene sequence: CDR1 LNHDA, CDR2 SQIVND (reference sequence). V gene TRBV19 combines with J gene TRBJ1-6, with 11 bases lining up with TRBD1. The sequence derives from a human donor in a cohort sampled during active COVID-19. Sequencing was performed on peripheral blood. Here the CDR3 reads CASSPLGQGGSPLHF. The DNA of the CDR3 is TGTGCCAGTAGTCCGTTGGGACAGGGGGGCTCACCCCTCCACTTT.